This T cell receptor (beta chain) appears in the sequencing data of a study of T-cell reconstitution after alpha-beta-depleted transplantation in children. During its preparation, the TCRbeta library received unique molecular identifiers. Via MiXCR, TCRdb re-called the PCR reads, giving one row per CDR3 protein. Among about 610,000 distinct CDR3 sequences listed, 8% to 11% were seen once. This CDR3 is built from 16 residues. From germline, CDR1 is SGHVS and CDR2 FQNEAQ. J was trimmed by 4 bases and V by 1 base; bases with no gene match: 9. V is TRBV7-8 and J is TRBJ1-1; TRBD1 aligns across 7 bases. The sequenced sample was PBMCs from the stem cell graft donor, obtained from the stem cell graft. This receptor was identified in a human donor who donated a stem cell graft to a child with acute myeloid leukemia. In DNA, the CDR3 is TGTGCCAGCAGCTTAGTGCAGGGGGGTCGTGGCACTGAAGCTTTCTTT. Amino acids: CASSLVQGGRGTEAFF.